This is a list of T cell receptor beta chains from one sample in a study of CXCR3-negative and CXCR3-positive naive CD8 T cells. TCRdb derives one entry per CDR3 protein from the 5' RACE reads, leaving out DNA. Its clone listing holds 50,000 to 65,000 distinct CDR3 sequences. Material: naive CXCR3+ CD8+ T cells from blood. The receptor source for this set is a human donor in good health. Some clones in this sample may be carry-over from other donors' samples. Both conserved end residues are part of each CDR3.

j_gene	v_gene	len	CDR3aa
TRBJ2-2	TRBV28	14	CASSLRLNTGELFF
TRBJ2-5	TRBV12-3/TRBV12-4	14	CASSSLALMETQYF
TRBJ2-7	TRBV7-9	13	CASSSDSSYEQYF
TRBJ2-7	TRBV18	13	CASSPPGSYEQYF
TRBJ2-2	TRBV6-2/TRBV6-3	17	CASSYSTFRVNTGELFF
TRBJ2-7	TRBV28	15	CASSFLGTGPYEQYF
TRBJ1-2	TRBV27	13	CASSLGGSYGYTF
TRBJ1-1	TRBV29-1	13	CSVEDRLNTEAFF
TRBJ2-3	TRBV7-9	15	CASNLPGTPTDTQYF
TRBJ1-2	TRBV21-1	16	CASSKWDVARNYGYTF
TRBJ2-1	TRBV5-1	12	CASSLVGDEQFF
TRBJ2-7	TRBV5-6	14	CASSFRGLFYEQYF
TRBJ1-1	TRBV7-3	13	CASSSTGSTEAFF
TRBJ1-2	TRBV4-3	16	CASSQDIGGTGDGYTF
TRBJ1-1	TRBV20-1	17	CSAYPRGEPLPGTEAFF
TRBJ2-7	TRBV19	16	CASSIAFALSTYEQYF